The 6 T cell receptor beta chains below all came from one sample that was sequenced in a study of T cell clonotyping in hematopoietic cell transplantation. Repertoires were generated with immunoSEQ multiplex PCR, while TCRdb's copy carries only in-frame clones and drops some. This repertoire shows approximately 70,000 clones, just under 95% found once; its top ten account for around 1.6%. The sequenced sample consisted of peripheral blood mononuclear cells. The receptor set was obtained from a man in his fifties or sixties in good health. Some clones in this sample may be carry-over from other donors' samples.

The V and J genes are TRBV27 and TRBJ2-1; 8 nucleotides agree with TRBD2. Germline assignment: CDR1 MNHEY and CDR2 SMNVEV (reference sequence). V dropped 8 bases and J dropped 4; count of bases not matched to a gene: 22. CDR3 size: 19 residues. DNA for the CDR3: TGTGCCAGCCACCGGGGGGGGAGCGGGCCGTTTAATCGATACAATGAGCAGTTCTTC. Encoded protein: CASHRGGSGPFNRYNEQFF.

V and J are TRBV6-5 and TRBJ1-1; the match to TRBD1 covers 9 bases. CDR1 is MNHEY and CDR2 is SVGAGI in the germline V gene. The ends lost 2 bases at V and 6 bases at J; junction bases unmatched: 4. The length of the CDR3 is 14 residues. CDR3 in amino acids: CASSYTGGDSEAFF. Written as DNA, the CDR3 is TGTGCCAGCAGTTACACAGGGGGCGATTCTGAAGCTTTCTTT.

CDR3 nucleotides: TGTGCCAGCAGTTACCGCTACCGACAGGCAGGTCAGCCCCAGCATTTT. It translates to CASSYRYRQAGQPQHF. The rearrangement joins TRBV6-5 to TRBJ1-5; tentative D call: TRBD1 (6 bases). V lost 2 bases and J 6 bases, leaving 17 bases between the germline ends. Germline V gene sequence: CDR1 MNHEY, CDR2 SVGAGI. The CDR3 has 16 amino acids.

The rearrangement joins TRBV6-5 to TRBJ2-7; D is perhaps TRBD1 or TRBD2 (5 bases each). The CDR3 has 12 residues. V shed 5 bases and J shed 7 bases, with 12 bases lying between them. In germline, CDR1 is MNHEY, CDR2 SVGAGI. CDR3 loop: CASSVGTREQYF. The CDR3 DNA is TGTGCCAGCAGTGTAGGGACGCGGGAGCAGTACTTC.

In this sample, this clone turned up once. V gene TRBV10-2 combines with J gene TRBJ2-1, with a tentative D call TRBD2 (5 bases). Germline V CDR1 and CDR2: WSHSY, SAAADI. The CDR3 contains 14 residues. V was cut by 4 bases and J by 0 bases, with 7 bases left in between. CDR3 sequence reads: CASSVGSSYNEQFF. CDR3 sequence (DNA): TGCGCCAGCAGTGTGGGGAGCTCCTACAATGAGCAGTTCTTC.

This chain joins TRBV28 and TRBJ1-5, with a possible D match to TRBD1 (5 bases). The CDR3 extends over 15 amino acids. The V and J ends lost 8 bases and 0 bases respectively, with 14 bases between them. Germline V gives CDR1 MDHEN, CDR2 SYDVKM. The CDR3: CASADSDYSNQPQHF. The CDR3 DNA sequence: TGTGCCAGCGCAGACAGCGACTATAGCAATCAGCCCCAGCATTTT. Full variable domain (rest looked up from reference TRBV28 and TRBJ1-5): DVKVTQSSRYLVKRTGEKVFLECVQDMDHENMFWYRQDPGLGLRLIYFSYDVKMKEKGDIPEGYSVSREKKERFSLILESASTNQTSMYLCASADSDYSNQPQHFGDGTRLSIL.